These T cell receptor beta chains were read from a single sample in a study of shared T cell receptors in the human thymus. The method was immunoSEQ multiplex PCR; TCRdb's version includes in-frame clones alone and lacks a portion of them. This table has some 700,000 clones, approximately 85% appearing once. These same data were also listed under a study on human thymus T cells.

The sample consisted of thymocytes. Receptors originate from a girl in the first two years of life with a congenital heart defect. Both conserved end residues are part of each CDR3. A D gene is named only where the DNA matches it firmly. Part of the rows lack a size; the others show once, few, many or a class for expanded clones.

TGTGCCAGCAGTGAAGCCCCCAGCCAGGGACACGTACGGTCTGGGGCCAACGTCCTGACTTTC | CASSEAPSQGHVRSGANVLTF | TRBV2 | . | . | 21 | TRBJ2-6
TGTGCCAGCTCACCACGGCGGCCTCTGGCCGAGCAGTACTTC | CASSPRRPLAEQYF | TRBV18 | . | . | 14 | TRBJ2-7
TGTGCCAGCAGCCGAAGCCGAGAAACCTACGAGCAGTACTTC | CASSRSRETYEQYF | TRBV5-6 | . | . | 14 | TRBJ2-7
TGTGCCAGTAGTGTCAAAAGGGACAGGGGGCCTGGAAACACCATATATTTT | CASSVKRDRGPGNTIYF | TRBV19 | . | TRBD1 | 17 | TRBJ1-3
TGCGCCAGCAGCTGGAGGGGTAAGAAGACCCAGTACTTC | CASSWRGKKTQYF | TRBV5-1 | . | . | 13 | TRBJ2-5
TGTGCCAGCAGTTTAATCCCCCCTGACTCCCCGGAGGCGAATGGCTACACCTTC | CASSLIPPDSPEANGYTF | TRBV27 | once | . | 18 | TRBJ1-2
TGCGCCAGCACCAAAACAGGGACAGGGGGCGCCGGGGGCTACACCTTC | CASTKTGTGGAGGYTF | TRBV5-1 | . | TRBD1 | 16 | TRBJ1-2
TGCGCCAGCAGCCCTACTACACCCTTAAGGTACTATGGCTACACCTTC | CASSPTTPLRYYGYTF | TRBV4-1 | . | . | 16 | TRBJ1-2
TGCGCCAGCAGTGGACAGGTAGCGGGGAGGGGCACAGATACGCAGTATTTT | CASSGQVAGRGTDTQYF | TRBV10-1 | . | TRBD2 | 17 | TRBJ2-3
TGCGCCAGCAGCTTGCCCCTTGGACAGGCCAACACTGAAGCTTTCTTT | CASSLPLGQANTEAFF | TRBV5-1 | . | TRBD1 | 16 | TRBJ1-1
TGTGCCAGCAGTTTCCCCGGACTAGCGGGGGGCCACACCTACAATGAGCAGTTCTTC | CASSFPGLAGGHTYNEQFF | TRBV28 | . | TRBD2 | 19 | TRBJ2-1
TGCGCCAGCAGCCAAGTTCACAGAACCTATAATTCACCCCTCCACTTT | CASSQVHRTYNSPLHF | TRBV4-1 | once | . | 16 | TRBJ1-6
TGTGCCATCAGTGAGTCTACCTACGAGCAGTACTTC | CAISESTYEQYF | TRBV10-3 | . | . | 12 | TRBJ2-7
TGCGCCAGCGGTAGTGGGACAGGGGAAGAGACCCAGTACTTC | CASGSGTGEETQYF | TRBV10-2 | . | TRBD1 | 14 | TRBJ2-5
TGCAGTGCTAGAGGCAGGGAGACCCAGTACTTC | CSARGRETQYF | TRBV20-1 | . | . | 11 | TRBJ2-5
TGTGCCAGCAGCGACCGGGACTCCAAAGTCTCTGGGGCCAACGTCCTGACTTTC | CASSDRDSKVSGANVLTF | TRBV9 | . | . | 18 | TRBJ2-6
TGTGCCAGCAGTTACCGCCCGAGAAACCGGGGCTACACCTTC | CASSYRPRNRGYTF | TRBV6-5 | . | . | 14 | TRBJ1-2
TGCAGTGCCGGGAGCCCAGAGACCCAGTACTTC | CSAGSPETQYF | TRBV20-1 | . | . | 11 | TRBJ2-5
TGCGCCAGCAGCTCCAGGACAGGGCAGGATGGCTACACCTTC | CASSSRTGQDGYTF | TRBV5-1 | . | TRBD1 | 14 | TRBJ1-2
TGTGCCAGCAGCCCGGGACTGGACTCCTACGAGCAGTACTTC | CASSPGLDSYEQYF | TRBV7-9 | . | . | 14 | TRBJ2-7
TGTGCCAGTAGTATAGTTGGAGAAAGGGAGCAGTTCTTC | CASSIVGEREQFF | TRBV19 | . | . | 13 | TRBJ2-1
TGCAGCGTTGTAGGGGAGGATCAGCCCCAGCATTTT | CSVVGEDQPQHF | TRBV29-1 | once | . | 12 | TRBJ1-5
TGCAGCGTTGTTGGCCGGGGACAGGAACCGCACCAAGAGACCCAGTACTTC | CSVVGRGQEPHQETQYF | TRBV29-1 | . | TRBD1 | 17 | TRBJ2-5
TGTGCCTGGAGCAAACTATGGGCGGACTTTTATGGCTACACCTTC | CAWSKLWADFYGYTF | TRBV30 | . | . | 15 | TRBJ1-2
TGTGCCAGCAGCTCACTCGACAGGGGGATCACTGAAGCTTTCTTT | CASSSLDRGITEAFF | TRBV7-9 | . | TRBD1 | 15 | TRBJ1-1
TGCAGCGTTGACTCGGACAGGGGGGACACTGAAGCTTTCTTT | CSVDSDRGDTEAFF | TRBV29-1 | . | TRBD1 | 14 | TRBJ1-1
TGTGCCAGCAGAACCCTGAGGAGCTACAGGGGAAGGTACGAGCAGTACTTC | CASRTLRSYRGRYEQYF | TRBV27 | . | TRBD1 | 17 | TRBJ2-7
TGTGCCAGCAGCTTGAAGTACGGGAGGGAGCAGTACTTC | CASSLKYGREQYF | TRBV5-8 | . | TRBD2 | 13 | TRBJ2-7